This T cell receptor beta chain was captured in a study of circulating and synovial CD4+ cells in juvenile arthritis (dated by TCRdb to about 2014). General notes on the study: Within each patient, the study compared the TCRbeta CDR3 repertoires of three groups: circulating HLA-DR+ CD4 T cells, bulk blood CD4 T cells, and synovial CD4 T cells. Repertoire sequencing was performed with the aim of confirming enrichment of synovial clonotypes in a circulating synovial-like CD4 T cell subset.

Donors of the sequenced samples were patients with active juvenile idiopathic arthritis. Cells were sorted right after thawing, and dead cells were excluded with Live/Dead Fixable Near-IR Stain. A note on this clone: It has no known antigen specificity. One base away there is no much larger clone; base qualities are not given.

Receptor libraries were prepared by the immunoSEQ multiplex PCR assay. An external provider carried out the TCRbeta CDR3 sequencing as a commercial service. The paper's processing steps were these. The analyses used productive nucleotide sequences together with amino acid sequences obtained by in silico translation. Diversity was measured as Renyi entropy over a range of alpha values, and the median of 200 repeated subsamples was taken to equalise sample size. The distance between each pair of repertoires was calculated as one minus the Chao-modified Jaccard index, which corrects for under-sampling, and this distance was used for clustering. Frequency-weighted overlap with synovial clonotypes was calculated over 200 sample sizes with 200 draws without replacement at each size, and the overlap was reported at the size of the smaller sample. Held by TCRdb, this immuneACCESS table contains in-frame sequences only and omits some clones. Under half of the omission traces to an unresolved V gene where checked; the cause of the rest is unknown. V and J calls and clone size follow that table, whereas D and trimming were derived from the DNA. A total of some 35,000 clones appear in this sample, over 85% of them only once. Around 0.7% of the sample is in the top ten clones.

The CDR3 covers 15 residues, taking in both the cysteine and the phenylalanine. Here the CDR3 DNA is all that survives: 45 bases in frame from base 1. Unmatched junction bases come to 6, with V trimmed by 4 bases and J by 3 bases. The germline V gene sets CDR1 to SGHTA and CDR2 to FQGTGA. The paper as a whole reports these results and caveats: Because overlap with synovium was found to increase with sequencing depth, the full repertoire overlap was likely underestimated by the measured shared-clonotype fractions. Traditional Vbeta family usage analysis did not detect the difference between circulating pathogenic-like lymphocytes and bulk blood T cells. Compared with bulk blood CD4 repertoires, both the synovial and the circulating pathogenic-like lymphocyte repertoires were less diverse, and some CPL samples were as oligoclonal as synovium. Circulating pathogenic-like lymphocytes were found to cluster with synovial T cells, and a substantially higher fraction of CDR3 sequences was shared with synovium by circulating pathogenic-like lymphocytes than by bulk blood. Because T cell genome counts in CPL samples and bulk blood CD4 samples differed by at least an order of magnitude, sample-size effects were addressed.

The chain was built from TRBV7-3 and TRBJ2-1, and 7 junction bases match TRBD1. Sequenced: CD4+ T cells from blood. The TCR comes from a human donor with juvenile idiopathic arthritis. The DNA sequence reads TGTGCCAGCAGCTCCGACAGGGTAGGCTACAATGAGCAGTTCTTC. This translates into CASSSDRVGYNEQFF.